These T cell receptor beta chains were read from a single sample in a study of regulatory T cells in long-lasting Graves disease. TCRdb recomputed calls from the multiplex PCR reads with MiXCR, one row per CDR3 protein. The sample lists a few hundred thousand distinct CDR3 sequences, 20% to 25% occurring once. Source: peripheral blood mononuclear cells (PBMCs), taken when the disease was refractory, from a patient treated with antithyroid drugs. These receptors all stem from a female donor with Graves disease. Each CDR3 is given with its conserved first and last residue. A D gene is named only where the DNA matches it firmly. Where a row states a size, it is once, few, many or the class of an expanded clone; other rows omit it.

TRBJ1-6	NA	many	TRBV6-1	CASSEVPLDPGRPSSPLHF	TGTGCCAGCAGTGAAGTCCCGCTCGATCCGGGACGGCCTTCCTCACCCCTCCACTTT
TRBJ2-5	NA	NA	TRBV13	CASSLGTGGAQYF	TGTGCCAGCAGCTTAGGGACAGGCGGGGCCCAGTACTTC
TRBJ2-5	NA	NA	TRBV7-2	CASSLGVRAGETQYF	TGTGCCAGCAGCTTAGGAGTCAGGGCGGGAGAGACCCAGTACTTC
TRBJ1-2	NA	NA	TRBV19	CATGGGRGYTF	TGTGCCACGGGGGGGGGACGTGGCTACACCTTC
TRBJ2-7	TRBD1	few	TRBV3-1	CASSSSSGTDEQYF	TGTGCCAGCAGCTCTTCCTCCGGGACAGACGAGCAGTACTTC
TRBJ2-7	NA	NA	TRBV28	CASNPRGTRYEQYF	TGTGCCAGCAACCCCCGGGGTACCCGCTACGAGCAGTACTTC
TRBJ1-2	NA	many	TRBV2	CASNTGSYGYTF	TGTGCCAGTAACACAGGGAGCTATGGCTACACCTTC
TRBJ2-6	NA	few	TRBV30	CAWAADTTSGANVLTF	TGTGCCTGGGCCGCCGACACGACCTCTGGGGCCAACGTCCTGACTTTC
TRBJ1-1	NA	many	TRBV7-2	CASSLVAGDKAFF	TGTGCCAGCAGCTTAGTAGCAGGGGATAAAGCTTTCTTT
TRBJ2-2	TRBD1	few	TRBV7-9	CASSRTGDLLFGELFF	TGTGCCAGCAGCAGGACAGGGGATTTATTATTCGGGGAGCTGTTTTTT
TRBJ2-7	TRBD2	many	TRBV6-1	CASTSSGRMYEQYF	TGTGCCAGCACCTCAAGCGGGAGGATGTACGAGCAGTACTTC
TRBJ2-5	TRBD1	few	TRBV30	CASSDRAKTQYF	TGTGCCTCGTCGGACAGGGCAAAGACCCAGTACTTC
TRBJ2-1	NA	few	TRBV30	CAWNRGLGEQFF	TGTGCCTGGAATAGGGGCTTGGGTGAGCAGTTCTTC
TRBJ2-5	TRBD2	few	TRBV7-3	CASSLRARTSGPQETQYF	TGTGCCAGCAGCTTAAGAGCCAGGACTAGCGGGCCTCAAGAGACCCAGTACTTC
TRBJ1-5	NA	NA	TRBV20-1	CSARESGGDQPQHF	TGCAGTGCTAGAGAGTCTGGTGGAGATCAGCCCCAGCATTTT